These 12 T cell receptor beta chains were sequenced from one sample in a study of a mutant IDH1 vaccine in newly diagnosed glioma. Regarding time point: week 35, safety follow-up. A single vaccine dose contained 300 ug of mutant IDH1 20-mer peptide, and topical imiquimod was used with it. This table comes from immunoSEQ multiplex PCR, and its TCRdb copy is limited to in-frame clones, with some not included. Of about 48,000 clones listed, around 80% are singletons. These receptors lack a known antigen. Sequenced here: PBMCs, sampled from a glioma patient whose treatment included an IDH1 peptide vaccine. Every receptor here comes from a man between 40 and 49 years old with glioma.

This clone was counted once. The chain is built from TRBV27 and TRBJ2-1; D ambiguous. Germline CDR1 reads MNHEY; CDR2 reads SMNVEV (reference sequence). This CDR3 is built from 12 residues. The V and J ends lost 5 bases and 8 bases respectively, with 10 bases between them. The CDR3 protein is CASSPLNHEQFF. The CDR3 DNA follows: TGTGCCAGCAGTCCCCTGAACCATGAGCAGTTCTTC.

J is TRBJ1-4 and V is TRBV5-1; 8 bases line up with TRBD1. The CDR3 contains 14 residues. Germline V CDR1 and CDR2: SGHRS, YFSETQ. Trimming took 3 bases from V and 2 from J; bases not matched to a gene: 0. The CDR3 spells CASSWTGTNEKLFF. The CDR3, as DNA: TGCGCCAGCAGCTGGACAGGGACTAATGAAAAACTGTTTTTT.

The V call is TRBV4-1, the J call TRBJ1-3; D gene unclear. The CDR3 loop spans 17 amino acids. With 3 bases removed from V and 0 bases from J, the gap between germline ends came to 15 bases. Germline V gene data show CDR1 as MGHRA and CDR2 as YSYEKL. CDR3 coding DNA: TGCGCCAGCAGCCACCTAGGGAGAGCACCCTCTGGAAACACCATATATTTT. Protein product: CASSHLGRAPSGNTIYF.

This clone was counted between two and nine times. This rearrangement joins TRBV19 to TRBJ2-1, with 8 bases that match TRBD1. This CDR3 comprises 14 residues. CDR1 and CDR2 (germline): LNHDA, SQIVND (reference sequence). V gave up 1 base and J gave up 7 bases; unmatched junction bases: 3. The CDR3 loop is CASSIAGGWNEQFF. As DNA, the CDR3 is TGTGCCAGTAGTATAGCAGGGGGCTGGAATGAGCAGTTCTTC.

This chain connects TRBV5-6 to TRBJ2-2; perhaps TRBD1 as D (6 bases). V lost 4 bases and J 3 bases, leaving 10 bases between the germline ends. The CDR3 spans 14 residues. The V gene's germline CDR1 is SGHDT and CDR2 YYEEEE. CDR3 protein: CASSTGSDTGELFF. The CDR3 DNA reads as TGTGCCAGCAGCACAGGGTCGGACACCGGGGAGCTGTTTTTT.

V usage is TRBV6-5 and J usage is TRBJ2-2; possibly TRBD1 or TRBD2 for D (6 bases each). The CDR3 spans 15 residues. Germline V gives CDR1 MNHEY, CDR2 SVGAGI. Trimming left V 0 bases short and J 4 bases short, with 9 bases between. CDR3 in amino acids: CASSYSWGATGELFF. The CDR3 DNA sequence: TGTGCCAGCAGTTACTCGTGGGGGGCCACCGGGGAGCTGTTTTTT.

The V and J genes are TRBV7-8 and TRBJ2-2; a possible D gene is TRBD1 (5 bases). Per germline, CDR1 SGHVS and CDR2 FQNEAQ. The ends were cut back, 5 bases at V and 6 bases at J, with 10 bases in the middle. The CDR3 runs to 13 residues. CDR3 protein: CASSHSGPGELFF. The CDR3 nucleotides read TGTGCCAGCAGCCACTCAGGGCCCGGGGAGCTGTTTTTT.

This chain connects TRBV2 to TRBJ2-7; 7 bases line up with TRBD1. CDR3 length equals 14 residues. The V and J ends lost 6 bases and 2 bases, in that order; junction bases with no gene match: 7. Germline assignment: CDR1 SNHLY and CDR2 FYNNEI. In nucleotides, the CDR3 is TGTGCCAGCAGCCCCGACAGGGACCCCTACGAGCAGTACTTC. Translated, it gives CASSPDRDPYEQYF.

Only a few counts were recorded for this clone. The CDR3 nucleotides read TGCGCCAGCAGTGAGGAACCCTATGGCTACACCTTC. Protein sequence: CASSEEPYGYTF. The chain employs TRBV10-2 and TRBJ1-2; no clear D gene. In germline, CDR1 is WSHSY, CDR2 SAAADI. V was pared by 2 bases and J by 4 bases, with 5 bases between. The CDR3 sequence is 12 residues long.

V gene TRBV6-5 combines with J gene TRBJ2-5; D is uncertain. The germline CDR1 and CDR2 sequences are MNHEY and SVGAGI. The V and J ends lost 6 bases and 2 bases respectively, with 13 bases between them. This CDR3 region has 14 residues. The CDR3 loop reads CASREPWGQETQYF. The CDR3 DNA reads TGTGCCAGCAGGGAACCCTGGGGTCAAGAGACCCAGTACTTC.

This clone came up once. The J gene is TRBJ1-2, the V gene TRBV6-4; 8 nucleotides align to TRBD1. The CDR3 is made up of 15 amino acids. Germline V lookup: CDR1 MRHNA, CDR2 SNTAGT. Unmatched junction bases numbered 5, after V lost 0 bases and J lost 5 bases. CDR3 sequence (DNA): TGTGCCAGCAGTGACTCTGGGACAGGACCGTATGGCTACACCTTC. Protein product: CASSDSGTGPYGYTF.

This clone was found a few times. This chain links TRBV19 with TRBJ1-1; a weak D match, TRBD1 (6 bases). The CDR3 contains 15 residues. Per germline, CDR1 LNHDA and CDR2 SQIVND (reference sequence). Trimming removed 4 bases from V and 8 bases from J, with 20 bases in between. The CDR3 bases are TGTGCCAGTAGTAACTTCCGGGGGCTACACTGGGAAGCTTTCTTT. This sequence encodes CASSNFRGLHWEAFF. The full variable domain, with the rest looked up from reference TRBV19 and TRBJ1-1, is DGGITQSPKYLFRKEGQNVTLSCEQNLNHDAMYWYRQDPGQGLRLIYYSQIVNDFQKGDIAEGYSVSREKKESFPLTVTSAQKNPTAFYLCASSNFRGLHWEAFFGQGTRLTVV.